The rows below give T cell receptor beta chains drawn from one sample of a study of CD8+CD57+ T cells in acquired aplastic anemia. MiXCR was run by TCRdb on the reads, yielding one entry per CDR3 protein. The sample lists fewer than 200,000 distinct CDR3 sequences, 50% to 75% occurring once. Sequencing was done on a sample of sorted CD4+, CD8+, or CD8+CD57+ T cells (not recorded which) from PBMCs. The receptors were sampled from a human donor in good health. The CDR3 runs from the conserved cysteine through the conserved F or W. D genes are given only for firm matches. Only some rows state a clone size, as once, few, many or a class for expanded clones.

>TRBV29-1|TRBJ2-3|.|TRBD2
TGCAGCGCCCTAACTAGCGGGAGGCTCGATACGCAGTATTTT
CSALTSGRLDTQYF
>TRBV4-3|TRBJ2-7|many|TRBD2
TGCGCCAGCAGCCCTGGACTAGCGGGAGGGGGCGAGCAGTACTTC
CASSPGLAGGGEQYF
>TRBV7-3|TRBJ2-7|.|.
TGTGCCAGCAGACGGGACACCGGAGGGTACGAGCAGTACTTC
CASRRDTGGYEQYF
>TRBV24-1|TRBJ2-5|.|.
TGTGCCACCAGCGCTCAGGGTATAGGGCGAGAGACCCAGTACTTC
CATSAQGIGRETQYF
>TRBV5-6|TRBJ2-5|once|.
TGTGCCAGCAGCTTGGACCCCGGGGGGCTGGAGACCCAGTACTTC
CASSLDPGGLETQYF
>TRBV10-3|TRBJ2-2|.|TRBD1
TGTGCCATCAGTGGGACAGGGATGAACACCGGGGAGCTGTTTTTT
CAISGTGMNTGELFF
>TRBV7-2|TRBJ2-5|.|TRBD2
TGTGCCAGCAGCTTAGCGAGGGCACTAGCGCAACAAGAGACCCAGTACTTC
CASSLARALAQQETQYF
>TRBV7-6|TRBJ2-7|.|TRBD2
TGTGCCAGCAGCTTAGCGGTTCAGCGGGAGCCCTACGAGCAGTACTTC
CASSLAVQREPYEQYF
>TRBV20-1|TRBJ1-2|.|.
TGCAGTGCTAGGGCCCGGGGCTATAACTATGGCTACACCTTC
CSARARGYNYGYTF
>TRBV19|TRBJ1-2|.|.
TGTGCCAGTAGTACCCTAGCCAGACAGACCTATGGCTACACCTTC
CASSTLARQTYGYTF
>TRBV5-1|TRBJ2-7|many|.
TGCGCCAGCATACGGTCCTACGAGCAGTACTTC
CASIRSYEQYF
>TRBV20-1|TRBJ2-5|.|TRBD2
TGCAGTGCTAGAGATAGCGGGGGGGTCCAAGAGACCCAGTACTTC
CSARDSGGVQETQYF
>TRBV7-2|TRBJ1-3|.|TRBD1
TGTGCCAGCAGCCGCCTCGGGACAGGTGGAAACACCATATATTTT
CASSRLGTGGNTIYF
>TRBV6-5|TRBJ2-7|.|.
TGTGCCAGCAGTGAAGTTTTGGGGGGACCCGCCAACTACGAGCAGTACTTC
CASSEVLGGPANYEQYF
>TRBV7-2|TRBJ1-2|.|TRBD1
TGTGCCAGCAGCCCAGGGACAGCGATCTATGGCTACACCTTC
CASSPGTAIYGYTF
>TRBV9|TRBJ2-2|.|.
TGTGCCAGCAGCGTTGACAGGCCGGAGCTGTTTTTT
CASSVDRPELFF
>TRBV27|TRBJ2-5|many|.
TGTGCCAGTAGGGGGACTCAAGAGACCCAGTACTTC
CASRGTQETQYF
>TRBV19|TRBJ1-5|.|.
TGTGCCAGTAGTATAGGGGCAGGGCAGCAGCCCCAGCATTTT
CASSIGAGQQPQHF
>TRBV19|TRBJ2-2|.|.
TGTGCCAGTACCTCTCGCCGGGACACCACGAACACCGGGGAGCTGTTTTTT
CASTSRRDTTNTGELFF
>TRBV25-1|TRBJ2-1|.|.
TGTGCCAGCAGTGAATGGAGATCCCACAATGAGCAGTTCTTC
CASSEWRSHNEQFF
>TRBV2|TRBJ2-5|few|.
TGTGCCAGCAAGACGGTACAAGAGACCCAGTACTTC
CASKTVQETQYF
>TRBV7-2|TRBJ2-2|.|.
TGTGCCAGTAGGCTAGGGGCGTACACCGGGGAGCTGTTTTTT
CASRLGAYTGELFF
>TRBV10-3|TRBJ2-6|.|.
TGTGCCATCATGGACACTGGGGTCAACGTCCTGACTTTC
CAIMDTGVNVLTF
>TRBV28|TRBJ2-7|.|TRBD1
TGTGCCAGCAGTGGACAGGCGATCCCCGGCGAGCAGTACTTC
CASSGQAIPGEQYF
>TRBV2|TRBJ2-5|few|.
TGTGCCAGCAGGCCAGACCAAGAGACTCAGTACTTC
CASRPDQETQYF
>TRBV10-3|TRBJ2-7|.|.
TGTGCCATCAGTGAGAAGTCCTACGAGCAGTACTTC
CAISEKSYEQYF
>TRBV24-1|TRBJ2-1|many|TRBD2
TGTGCCACCAGTGGACAAGGGACTAACAATGAGCAGTTCTTC
CATSGQGTNNEQFF
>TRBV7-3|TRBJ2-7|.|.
TGTGCCAGCAGCCGGGACATGACTACCTACGAGCAGTACTTC
CASSRDMTTYEQYF
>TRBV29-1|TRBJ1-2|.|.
TGCAGCGTTGAAACCCTACCCGGTGGCTACACCTTC
CSVETLPGGYTF
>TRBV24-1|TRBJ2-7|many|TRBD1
TGTGCCACCAGTGACCTCGGACAGGGGGATAAGCAGTACTTC
CATSDLGQGDKQYF
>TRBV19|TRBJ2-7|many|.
TGTGCCAGTAGTATAGATCTGGGGGCGGGTGAGCAGTACTTC
CASSIDLGAGEQYF
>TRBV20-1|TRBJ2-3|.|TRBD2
TGCAGTGCTCCGGGACTAGCGGGGAGGGGCACAGATACGCAGTATTTT
CSAPGLAGRGTDTQYF
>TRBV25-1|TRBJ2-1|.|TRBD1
TGTGCCAGCAGTGATAGGGTTTCACAGGGGTGGAATGAGCAGTTCTTC
CASSDRVSQGWNEQFF
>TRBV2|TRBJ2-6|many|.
TGTGCCAGCAGCCAGGGCTTTGGGGCCAACGTCCTGACTTTC
CASSQGFGANVLTF
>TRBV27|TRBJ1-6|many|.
TGTGCCAGCAGTTGGATATCAGTGGGATATAATTCACCCCTCCACTTT
CASSWISVGYNSPLHF
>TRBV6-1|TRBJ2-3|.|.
TGTGCCAGCAGTTATCTTCGGACAGATACGCAGTATTTT
CASSYLRTDTQYF